This TCR beta chain originates from a study of control samples from healthy donors and cancer patients. The CDR3 runs to 12 residues. Germline V gene data show CDR1 as SEHNR and CDR2 as FQNEAQ (reference sequence). V gave up 5 bases and J gave up 10 bases, with 12 bases separating them. Only in-frame clones appear in the TCRdb table, and some are missing; sequencing was by immunoSEQ multiplex PCR. The sample lists more than 100,000 clones; under 90% were seen once. The receptor comes from a man in his fifties or sixties with head and neck cancer. Sequencing was done on a sample of PBMCs. The J gene is TRBJ2-1, the V gene TRBV7-9; D possibly uses TRBD1 or TRBD2 (5 bases each). CDR3 residues: CASSHGAGEQFF. CDR3 DNA sequence: TGTGCCAGCAGCCACGGGGCTGGGGAGCAGTTCTTC.